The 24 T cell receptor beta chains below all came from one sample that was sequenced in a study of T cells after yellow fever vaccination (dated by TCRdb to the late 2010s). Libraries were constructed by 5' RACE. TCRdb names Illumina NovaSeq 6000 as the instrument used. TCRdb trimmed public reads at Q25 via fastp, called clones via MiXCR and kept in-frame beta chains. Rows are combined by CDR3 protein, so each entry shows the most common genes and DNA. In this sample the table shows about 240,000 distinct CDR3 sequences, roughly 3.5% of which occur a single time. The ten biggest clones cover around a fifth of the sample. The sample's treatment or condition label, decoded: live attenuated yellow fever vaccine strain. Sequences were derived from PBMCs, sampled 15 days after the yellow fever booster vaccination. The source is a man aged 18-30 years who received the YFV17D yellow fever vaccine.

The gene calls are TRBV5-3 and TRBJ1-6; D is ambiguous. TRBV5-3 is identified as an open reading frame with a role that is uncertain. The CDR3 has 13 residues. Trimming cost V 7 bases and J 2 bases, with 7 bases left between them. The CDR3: CARWRPYNSPLHF. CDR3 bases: TGTGCCAGATGGAGGCCCTATAATTCACCCCTCCACTTT.

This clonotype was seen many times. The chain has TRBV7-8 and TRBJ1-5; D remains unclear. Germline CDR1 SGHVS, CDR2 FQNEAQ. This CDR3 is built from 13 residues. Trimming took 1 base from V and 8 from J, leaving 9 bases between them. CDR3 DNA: TGTGCCAGCAGCTTAGTAGGGTGGAAGCCCCAGCATTTT. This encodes CASSLVGWKPQHF.

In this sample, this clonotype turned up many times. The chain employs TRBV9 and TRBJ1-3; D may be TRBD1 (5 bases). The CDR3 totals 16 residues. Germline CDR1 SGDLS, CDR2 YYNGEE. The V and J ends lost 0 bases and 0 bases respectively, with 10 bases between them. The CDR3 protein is CASSVDGGSSGNTIYF. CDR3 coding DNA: TGTGCCAGCAGCGTAGATGGGGGGAGCTCTGGAAACACCATATATTTT.

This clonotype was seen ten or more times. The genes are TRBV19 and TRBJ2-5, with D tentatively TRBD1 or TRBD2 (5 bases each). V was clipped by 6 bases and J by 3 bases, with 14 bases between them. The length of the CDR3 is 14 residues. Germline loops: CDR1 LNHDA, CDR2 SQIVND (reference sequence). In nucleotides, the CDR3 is TGTGCCAGTAGCGGGGCGTCAGGGAAAGAGACCCAGTACTTC. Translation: CASSGASGKETQYF.

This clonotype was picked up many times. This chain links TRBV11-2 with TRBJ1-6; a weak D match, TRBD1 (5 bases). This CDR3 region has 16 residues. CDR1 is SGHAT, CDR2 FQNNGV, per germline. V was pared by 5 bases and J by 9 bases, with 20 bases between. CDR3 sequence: CASSPEGASFSSPLHF. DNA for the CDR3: TGTGCCAGCAGCCCCGAAGGGGCCAGCTTTAGTTCACCCCTCCACTTT.

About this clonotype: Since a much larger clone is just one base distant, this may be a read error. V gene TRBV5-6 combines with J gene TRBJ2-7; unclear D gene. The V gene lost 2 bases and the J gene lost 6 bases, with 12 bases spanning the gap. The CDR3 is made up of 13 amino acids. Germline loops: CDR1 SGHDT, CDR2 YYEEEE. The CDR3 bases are TGTGCCAGCAGCTTCCCGGACGGCTTCGAGCAGTACGTC. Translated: CASSFPDGFEQYV.

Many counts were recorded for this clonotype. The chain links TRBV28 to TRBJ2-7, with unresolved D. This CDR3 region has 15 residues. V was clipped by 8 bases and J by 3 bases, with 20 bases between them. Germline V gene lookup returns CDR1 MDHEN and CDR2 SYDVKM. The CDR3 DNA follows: TGTGCCAGCCGAGACGGGCCCGGTGGATTCTACGAGCAGTACGTC. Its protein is CASRDGPGGFYEQYV.

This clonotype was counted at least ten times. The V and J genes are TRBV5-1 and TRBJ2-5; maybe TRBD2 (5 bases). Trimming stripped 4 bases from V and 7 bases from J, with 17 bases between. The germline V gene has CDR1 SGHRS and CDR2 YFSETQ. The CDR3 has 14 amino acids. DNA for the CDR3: TGCGCCAGCAGCCAAGAACTTACCGCGGGGACCCAGTACTTC. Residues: CASSQELTAGTQYF.

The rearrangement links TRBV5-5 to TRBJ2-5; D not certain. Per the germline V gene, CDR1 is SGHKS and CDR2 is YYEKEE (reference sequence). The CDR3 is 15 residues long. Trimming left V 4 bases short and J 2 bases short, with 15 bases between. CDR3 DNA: TGTGCCAGCAGCCCCCTAACGGTGGGTCAAGAGACCCAGTACTTC. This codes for CASSPLTVGQETQYF.

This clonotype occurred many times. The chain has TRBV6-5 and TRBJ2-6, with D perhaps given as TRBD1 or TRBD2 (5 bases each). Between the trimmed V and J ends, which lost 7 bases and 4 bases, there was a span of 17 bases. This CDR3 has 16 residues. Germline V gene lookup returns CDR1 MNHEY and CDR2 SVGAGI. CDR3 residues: CASTPGWGSGANVLTF. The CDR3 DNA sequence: TGTGCCAGCACCCCCGGTTGGGGGTCGGGGGCCAACGTCCTGACTTTC.

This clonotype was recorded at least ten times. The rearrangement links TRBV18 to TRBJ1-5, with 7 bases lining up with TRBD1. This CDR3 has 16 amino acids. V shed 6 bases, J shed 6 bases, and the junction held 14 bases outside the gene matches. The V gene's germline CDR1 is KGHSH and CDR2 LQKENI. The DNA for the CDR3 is TGTGCCAGCTCCCCCACCCCGGGACAGCCTTTTCAGCCCCAGCATTTT. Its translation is CASSPTPGQPFQPQHF.

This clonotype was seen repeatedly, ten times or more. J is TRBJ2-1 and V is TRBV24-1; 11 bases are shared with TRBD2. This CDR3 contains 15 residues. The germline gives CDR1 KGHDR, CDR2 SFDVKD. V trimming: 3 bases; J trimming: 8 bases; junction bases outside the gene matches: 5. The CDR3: CATSDPGLAGDEQFF. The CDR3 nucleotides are TGTGCCACCAGTGATCCCGGACTAGCGGGTGATGAGCAGTTCTTC.

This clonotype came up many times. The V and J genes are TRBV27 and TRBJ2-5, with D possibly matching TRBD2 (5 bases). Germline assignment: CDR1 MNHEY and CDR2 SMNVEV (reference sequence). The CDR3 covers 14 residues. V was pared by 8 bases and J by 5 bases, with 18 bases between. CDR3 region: CASGLMVGGETQYF. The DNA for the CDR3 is TGTGCCAGCGGACTTATGGTCGGCGGGGAGACCCAGTACTTC.

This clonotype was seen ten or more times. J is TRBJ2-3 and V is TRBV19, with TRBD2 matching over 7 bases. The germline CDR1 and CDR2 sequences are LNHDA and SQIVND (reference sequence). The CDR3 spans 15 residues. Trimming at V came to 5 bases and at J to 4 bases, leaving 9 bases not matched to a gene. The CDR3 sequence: CASSFLGGGADTQYF. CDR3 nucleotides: TGTGCCAGTAGTTTCCTCGGCGGGGGTGCAGATACGCAGTATTTT. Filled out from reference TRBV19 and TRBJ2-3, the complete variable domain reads DGGITQSPKYLFRKEGQNVTLSCEQNLNHDAMYWYRQDPGQGLRLIYYSQIVNDFQKGDIAEGYSVSREKKESFPLTVTSAQKNPTAFYLCASSFLGGGADTQYFGPGTRLTVL.

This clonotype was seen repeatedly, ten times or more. The CDR3 DNA follows: TGCGCCAGCAGTGAGTCGGACCCCTGGGGAAACATTCAGTACTTC. It yields the protein CASSESDPWGNIQYF. V is TRBV10-2 and J is TRBJ2-4; D remains unclear. CDR1 is WSHSY, CDR2 SAAADI, per germline. The CDR3 extends over 15 amino acids. Trimming cost V 0 bases and J 6 bases, with 12 bases left between them.

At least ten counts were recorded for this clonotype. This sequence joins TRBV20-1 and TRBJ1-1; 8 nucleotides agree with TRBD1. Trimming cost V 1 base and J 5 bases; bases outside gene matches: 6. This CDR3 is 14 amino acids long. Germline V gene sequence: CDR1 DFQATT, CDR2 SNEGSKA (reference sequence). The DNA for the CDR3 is TGCAGTGCTAGAGTCCGGACAGGGAGAACTGAAGCTTTCTTT. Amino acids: CSARVRTGRTEAFF.

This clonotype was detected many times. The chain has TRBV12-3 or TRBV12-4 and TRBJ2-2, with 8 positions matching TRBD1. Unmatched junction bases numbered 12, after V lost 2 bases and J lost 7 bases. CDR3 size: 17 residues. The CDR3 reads CASSLKVMRTGNGELFF. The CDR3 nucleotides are TGTGCCAGCAGTTTAAAGGTCATGAGGACAGGGAACGGGGAGCTGTTTTTT.

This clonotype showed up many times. The CDR3 DNA sequence: TGTGCCAGCAGCCCGTCGGGGCAGGGCAACACTGAAGCTTTCTTT. Its translation is CASSPSGQGNTEAFF. The V call is TRBV3-1, the J call TRBJ1-1; D may be TRBD1 (5 bases). In germline, CDR1 is LGHDT, CDR2 YNNKEL (reference sequence). Trimming pared 4 bases from V and 2 bases from J, leaving 14 bases between. The CDR3 runs 15 residues.

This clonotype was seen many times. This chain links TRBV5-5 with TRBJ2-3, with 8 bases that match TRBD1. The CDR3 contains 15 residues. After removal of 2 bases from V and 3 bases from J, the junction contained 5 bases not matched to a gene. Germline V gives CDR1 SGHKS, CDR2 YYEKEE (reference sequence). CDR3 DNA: TGTGCCAGCAGCTTCCCAACAGGGGGTACAGATACGCAGTATTTT. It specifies CASSFPTGGTDTQYF.

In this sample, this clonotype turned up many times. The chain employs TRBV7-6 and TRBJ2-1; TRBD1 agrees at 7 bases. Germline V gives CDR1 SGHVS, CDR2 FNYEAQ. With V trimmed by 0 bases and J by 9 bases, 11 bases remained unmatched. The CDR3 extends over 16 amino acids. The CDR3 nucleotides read TGTGCCAGCAGCTTAGCCGGGACAGTATCGTCGGGTGAGCAGTTCTTC. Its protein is CASSLAGTVSSGEQFF.

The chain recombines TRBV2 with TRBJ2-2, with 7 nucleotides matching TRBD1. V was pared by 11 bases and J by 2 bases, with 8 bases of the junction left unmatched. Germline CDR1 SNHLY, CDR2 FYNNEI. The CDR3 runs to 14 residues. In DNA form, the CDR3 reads TGTGCCGGAACCGGGACAGCAAACACCGGGGAGCTGTTTTTT. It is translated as CAGTGTANTGELFF.

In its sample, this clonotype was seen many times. The DNA for the CDR3 is TGCAGTGCAACCCCCGGGAGGGCGAGGGGCCAGCCCCAGCATTTT. Protein product: CSATPGRARGQPQHF. This chain links TRBV20-1 with TRBJ1-5, with D possibly being TRBD1 (5 bases). Germline CDR1 reads DFQATT; CDR2 reads SNEGSKA (reference sequence). Trimming stripped 6 bases from V and 7 bases from J, with 22 bases between. There are 15 residues in the CDR3.

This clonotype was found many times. The CDR3 region is CASSPAPAYGYTF. The CDR3 nucleotides are TGCGCCAGCAGCCCGGCACCCGCCTATGGCTACACCTTC. The chain couples TRBV5-1 to TRBJ1-2; D is unresolved. This CDR3 region has 13 residues. Between the trimmed V and J ends, which lost 4 bases and 4 bases, there was a span of 11 bases. Germline V gene sequence: CDR1 SGHRS, CDR2 YFSETQ. The full variable domain, with the rest looked up from reference TRBV5-1 and TRBJ1-2, is KAGVTQTPRYLIKTRGQQVTLSCSPISGHRSVSWYQQTPGQGLQFLFEYFSETQRNKGNFPGRFSGRQFSNSRSEMNVSTLELGDSALYLCASSPAPAYGYTFGSGTRLTVV.

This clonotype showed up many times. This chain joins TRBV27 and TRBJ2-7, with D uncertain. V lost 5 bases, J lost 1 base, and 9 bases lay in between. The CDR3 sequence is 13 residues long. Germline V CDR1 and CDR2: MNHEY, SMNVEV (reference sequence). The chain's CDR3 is CASSRLGSYEQYF. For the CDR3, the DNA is TGTGCCAGCAGTCGCCTTGGGTCCTACGAGCAGTACTTC.